This TCR beta chain emerged from a study of cytomegalovirus exposure and HLA in healthy donors. Looking at the study overall: The study placed about 86% of its roughly 410 genotyped donors in the Caucasian-associated ancestry cluster. Whole-study findings and limits: Altogether, about 160 TCR beta chains were recorded as cytomegalovirus-associated. Reports credit the classifier with highly specific, highly sensitive diagnosis of cytomegalovirus status.

The germline V gene has CDR1 LGHNA and CDR2 YSLEER. With 0 bases clipped from V and 3 bases from J, the junction kept 13 bases outside the gene matches. This CDR3 spans 19 amino acids. The PCR contained 60 Vbeta and 13 Jbeta primers. Generated by immunoSEQ multiplex PCR, the TCRdb table keeps only in-frame clones and is missing some. There are tens of thousands of clones in the sample; 76% occur only once, and over 1.1% lies in the top ten. Worth noting for this clone: What it binds is not known.

This clonotype originated in a male donor in good health and CMV-seronegative. Sequencing used PBMCs. This sequence joins TRBV4-3 and TRBJ2-3, with 9 bases matching TRBD2. CDR3 loop: CASSQDLGRSGGITDTQYF. The CDR3, as DNA: TGCGCCAGCAGCCAAGATTTGGGGCGAAGCGGGGGGATTACAGATACGCAGTATTTT.